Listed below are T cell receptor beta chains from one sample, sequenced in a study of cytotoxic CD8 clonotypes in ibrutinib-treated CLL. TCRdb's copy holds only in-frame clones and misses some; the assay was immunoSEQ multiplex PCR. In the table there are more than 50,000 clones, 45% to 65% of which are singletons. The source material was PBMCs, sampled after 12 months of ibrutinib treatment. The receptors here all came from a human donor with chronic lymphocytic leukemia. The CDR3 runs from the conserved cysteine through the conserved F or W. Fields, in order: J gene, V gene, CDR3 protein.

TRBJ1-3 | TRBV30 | CACQQGTDTIYF
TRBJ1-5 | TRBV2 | CASKGGGNQPQHF
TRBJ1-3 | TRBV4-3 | CASSRGNTIYF
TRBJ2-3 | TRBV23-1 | CASRDRRTSTDTQYF
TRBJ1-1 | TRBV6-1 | CASRLRDRNTEAFF
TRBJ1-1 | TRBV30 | CAWSQHWDTEAFF
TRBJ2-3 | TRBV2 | CASSAPLVAGYTDTQYF
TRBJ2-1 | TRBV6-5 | CASNPGGYNEQFF
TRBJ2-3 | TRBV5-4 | CASSQTASTDTQYF
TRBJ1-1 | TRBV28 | CASSSGQWSGPEAFF
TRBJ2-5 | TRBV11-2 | CASRNRGRAQETQYF
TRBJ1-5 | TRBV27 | CASSLLGTQPQHF
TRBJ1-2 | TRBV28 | CASRTIRGLQGYTF
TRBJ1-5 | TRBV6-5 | CASSYSRQGGQPQHF
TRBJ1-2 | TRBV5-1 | CASSQDRGGGYTF
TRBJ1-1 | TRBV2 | CASSQGGQGAKRAFF
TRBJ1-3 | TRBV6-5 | CASSLGGPGSGNTIYF
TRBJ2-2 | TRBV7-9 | CASSTTGNTGELFF
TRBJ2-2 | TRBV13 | CASSLEGSPRELFF
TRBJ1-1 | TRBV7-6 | CASSFWGTEAFF
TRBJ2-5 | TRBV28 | CATLGGETQYF
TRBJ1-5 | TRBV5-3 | CARSLVQGELHF
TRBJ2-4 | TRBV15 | CATSVIGGIQYF
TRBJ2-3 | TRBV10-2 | CASSEGGRGHTDTQYF
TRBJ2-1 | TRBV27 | CASSRGQGWGEQFF
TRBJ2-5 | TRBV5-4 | CASSWDRGGETQYF
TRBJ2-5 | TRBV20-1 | CSARGETQYF
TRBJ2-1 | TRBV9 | CASSVATSGNEQFF
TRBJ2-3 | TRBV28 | CASIPSSTDTQYF
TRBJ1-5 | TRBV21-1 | CASSNKDQPQHF
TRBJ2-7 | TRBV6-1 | CAARTSGTDEQYF
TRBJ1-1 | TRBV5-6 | CASRIRGVVGTEAFF
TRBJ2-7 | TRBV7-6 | CASSLGSQGANYEQYF
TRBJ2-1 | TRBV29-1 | CSVRGGRAAYEQFF
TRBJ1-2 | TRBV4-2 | CASSQEGGYGYTF
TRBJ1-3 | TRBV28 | CASSSGVTIYF
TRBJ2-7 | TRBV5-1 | CASTTGGKSEQYF
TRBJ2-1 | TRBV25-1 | CASSEFDEQFF
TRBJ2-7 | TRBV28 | CASSLTTSAFPYEQYF
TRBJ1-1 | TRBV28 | CASPRGVGGEAFF
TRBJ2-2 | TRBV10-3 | CAISGTSGGSGELFF
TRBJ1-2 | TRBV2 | CASRQGDGYTF
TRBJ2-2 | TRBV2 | CASRGAPTGELFF
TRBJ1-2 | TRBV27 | CATKQTGRYGYTF
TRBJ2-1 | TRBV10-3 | CAISYDSNEQFF
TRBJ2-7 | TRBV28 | CASSFRRRGWTHF
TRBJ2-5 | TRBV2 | CASSRGGSETQYF
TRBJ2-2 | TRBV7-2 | CASSLALRTGELFF
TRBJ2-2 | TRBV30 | CAWRRALTGELFF
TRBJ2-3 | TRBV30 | CAWTSGGDTQYF
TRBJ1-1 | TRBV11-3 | CARFGQGDAEAFF